Below, 17 T cell receptor beta chains from the same sample are listed, as sequenced in a study of cytomegalovirus exposure and HLA in healthy donors. The PCR contained 60 Vbeta and 13 Jbeta primers. Clones were sequenced by immunoSEQ multiplex PCR, and TCRdb holds only the in-frame ones, with some missing. The sample holds 150,000 to 200,000 clones, roughly 73% seen once. Material for sequencing was PBMCs. The receptor set was obtained from a female donor in good health and CMV-seronegative.

The chain is built from TRBV29-1 and TRBJ1-3; 9 bases fit TRBD1. This CDR3 is 15 amino acids long. CDR1 and CDR2 (germline): SQVTM, ANQGSEA. The V gene end was trimmed by 5 bases and the J gene end by 1 base; junction bases not matched to a gene: 6. This chain's CDR3 is CSVQDRGSSGNTIYF. The CDR3 bases are TGCAGCGTTCAGGACAGGGGAAGTTCTGGAAACACCATATATTTT.

The chain uses TRBV7-9 and TRBJ2-7; D is possibly TRBD2 (5 bases). Looked up from germline, CDR1 is SEHNR and CDR2 is FQNEAQ (reference sequence). The CDR3 totals 14 residues. Between the trimmed V and J ends, which lost 4 bases and 4 bases, there was a span of 14 bases. The CDR3 loop reads CASSSYMPGYEQYF. The CDR3 nucleotides read TGTGCCAGCAGCTCTTATATGCCGGGGTACGAGCAGTACTTC.

This sequence joins TRBV4-3 and TRBJ2-7, with TRBD2 identical over 9 bases. There are 18 residues in the CDR3. Germline assignment: CDR1 LGHNA and CDR2 YSLEER. V shed 0 bases and J 4 bases; nucleotides not matched to a gene: 13. CDR3 loop: CASSQDLAAGGQRYEQYF. Written as DNA, the CDR3 is TGCGCCAGCAGCCAAGATCTCGCGGCGGGGGGGCAGCGGTACGAGCAGTACTTC.

This clone was detected many times. CDR3 loop: CASSHGTSGGGTDTQYF. CDR3 DNA: TGCGCCAGCAGCCACGGGACTAGCGGGGGGGGCACAGATACGCAGTATTTT. The chain links TRBV4-3 to TRBJ2-3; TRBD2 matches at 16 bases. The CDR3 has 17 amino acids. Per the germline V gene, CDR1 is LGHNA and CDR2 is YSLEER. Germline trimming cut 3 bases from V and 1 base from J; bases unmatched to any gene: 1.

The chain is built from TRBV28 and TRBJ2-7; 11 bases map to TRBD2. From germline, CDR1 is MDHEN and CDR2 SYDVKM. CDR3 length equals 16 residues. V shed 1 base and J 0 bases; nucleotides not matched to a gene: 2. CDR3 coding DNA: TGTGCCAGCAGTTTATTAGGACTAGCGGGCTCCTACGAGCAGTACTTC. This translates into CASSLLGLAGSYEQYF.

This clone came up once. This sequence joins TRBV18 and TRBJ1-4; 8 nucleotides align to TRBD1. V trimming: 4 bases; J trimming: 2 bases; junction bases outside the gene matches: 3. The CDR3 runs 15 residues. Germline CDR1 reads KGHSH; CDR2 reads LQKENI. The CDR3 bases are TGTGCCAGCTCACTCCGGACAGGGACTAATGAAAAACTGTTTTTT. This codes for CASSLRTGTNEKLFF.

The chain links TRBV10-2 to TRBJ2-7; 8 bases agree with TRBD1. The germline V gene has CDR1 WSHSY and CDR2 SAAADI. Losses at the gene ends were 5 bases for V and 3 bases for J; bases not matched to a gene: 15. The CDR3 totals 17 residues. The CDR3: CASSYLYRDRTLYEQYF. CDR3 sequence (DNA): TGCGCCAGCAGTTATTTGTACCGGGACAGGACCCTCTACGAGCAGTACTTC.

The rearrangement uses TRBV7-9 and TRBJ1-6, with 9 nucleotides matching TRBD1. The V gene's germline CDR1 is SEHNR and CDR2 FQNEAQ (reference sequence). The trim removed 6 bases at V and 7 bases at J, leaving 7 bases unmatched. CDR3 size: 15 residues. The DNA of the CDR3 is TGTGCCAGCAGTTGGACAGGGGATCCGAATTCACCCCTCCACTTT. Its protein product is CASSWTGDPNSPLHF. Complete variable domain (other parts from reference TRBV7-9 and TRBJ1-6): DTGVSQNPRHKITKRGQNVTFRCDPISEHNRLYWYRQTLGQGPEFLTYFQNEAQLEKSRLLSDRFSAERPKGSFSTLEIQRTEQGDSAMYLCASSWTGDPNSPLHFGNGTRLTVT.

This clone occurred a few times. The chain links TRBV6-1 to TRBJ1-3; D gene unclear. Trimming cost V 2 bases and J 0 bases, with 8 bases left between them. This CDR3 contains 15 residues. Germline assignment: CDR1 MNHNS and CDR2 SASEGT. The CDR3 loop is CASSEQSLSGNTIYF. The DNA for the CDR3 is TGTGCCAGCAGTGAACAGTCCCTCTCTGGAAACACCATATATTTT.

This chain links TRBV27 with TRBJ2-3, with D maybe TRBD2 (6 bases). With 10 bases removed from V and 2 bases from J, the gap between germline ends came to 16 bases. Germline V lookup: CDR1 MNHEY, CDR2 SMNVEV (reference sequence). This CDR3 region has 14 residues. The CDR3 here is CANGAGRITDTQYF. In nucleotides, the CDR3 is TGTGCCAACGGAGCGGGCCGAATCACAGATACGCAGTATTTT.

In regard to this clone: Germline and junction disagree at one end, which may indicate a read error. At the DNA level, this CDR3 is encoded by other sequences in the same sample as well. CDR3 nucleotides: TGCGCTAGCAGCTTGGTAATAGCGGGAGAGAAGTTCTTC. Amino acids: CASSLVIAGEKFF. This chain connects TRBV5-1 to TRBJ2-1, with 9 bases lining up with TRBD2. Germline CDR1 and CDR2: SGHRS and YFSETQ. The CDR3 has 13 amino acids.

This clone is a singleton in its sample. The chain employs TRBV2 and TRBJ2-7; tentatively, D is TRBD2 (5 bases). The germline V and J ends were trimmed by 3 bases and 2 bases, with 11 bases remaining between them. CDR1 SNHLY and CDR2 FYNNEI come from the germline V gene. This CDR3 comprises 14 residues. CDR3 residues: CASSEKDSTYEQYF. DNA of the CDR3: TGTGCCAGCAGTGAGAAGGACTCTACCTACGAGCAGTACTTC.

V is TRBV4-3 and J is TRBJ2-7; a weak D match, TRBD2 (5 bases). The CDR3 runs 14 residues. Trimming took 4 bases from V and 4 from J, leaving 14 bases between them. Germline CDR1 LGHNA, CDR2 YSLEER. The CDR3 nucleotides are TGCGCCAGCAGCCCGAGACCGGGCGGGTACGAGCAGTACTTC. Protein product: CASSPRPGGYEQYF.

This chain connects TRBV19 to TRBJ2-1, with D maybe TRBD2 (5 bases). V lost 3 bases and J lost 1, with 19 bases in between. The CDR3 sequence is 18 residues long. Germline CDR1 LNHDA, CDR2 SQIVND (reference sequence). This chain's CDR3 is CASSIGLIEGVSYNEQFF. The CDR3 nucleotides read TGTGCCAGTAGTATCGGGTTGATCGAGGGAGTATCCTACAATGAGCAGTTCTTC.

The CDR3 sequence: CASSKGGNQPQHF. The CDR3 DNA sequence: TGCGCCAGCAGCAAGGGGGGGAATCAGCCCCAGCATTTT. This chain joins TRBV10-1 and TRBJ1-5; D is possibly TRBD1 (6 bases). Germline V gene sequence: CDR1 WNHNN, CDR2 SYGVQD (reference sequence). The CDR3 is made up of 13 amino acids. The germline V and J ends were trimmed by 6 bases and 4 bases, with 10 bases remaining between them.

The chain couples TRBV7-9 to TRBJ1-1, with a tentative D call TRBD1 (6 bases). CDR3 length equals 15 residues. V was trimmed by 2 bases and J by 0 bases, leaving 10 bases between them. Per germline, CDR1 SEHNR and CDR2 FQNEAQ (reference sequence). In nucleotides, the CDR3 is TGTGCCAGCAGCTTATCAGGGGACATGAACACTGAAGCTTTCTTT. Its translation is CASSLSGDMNTEAFF.

The rearrangement joins TRBV10-3 to TRBJ2-7, with 10 bases identical to TRBD2. Unmatched junction bases numbered 12, after V lost 3 bases and J lost 7 bases. The CDR3 sequence is 16 residues long. The germline CDR1 and CDR2 sequences are ENHRY and SYGVKD. CDR3 protein: CAISEDTSGVLGEQYF. The CDR3 DNA reads as TGTGCCATCAGTGAAGATACTAGCGGGGTATTGGGAGAGCAGTACTTC.